The sample holds one count of the clone carrying this TCR beta chain. The data stem from a study of blood T cell repertoires in COVID-19. As processed by the authors: Amplification from reference gene primers served as the basis for estimated nucleated cell counts. Some clones are missing from TCRdb's copy, which holds only in-frame ones; the method was immunoSEQ multiplex PCR. V and J calls and clone size are those listed in that table; D and trimming were worked out from the DNA. Of some 300,000 clones in the sample, over 75% were seen once. This CDR3 comprises 16 residues. V gave up 6 bases and J gave up 7 bases; unmatched junction bases: 14. Germline CDR1 is SGHRS and CDR2 is YFSETQ.

The sequencing input was PBMCs or T cells enriched from blood (not recorded which). This chain uses TRBV5-1 with TRBJ2-2; 8 bases are a match to TRBD2. This receptor was identified in a young man who had recovered from COVID-19. CDR3 in DNA: TGCGCCAGCACTCTAGTTGCGGGGGGACCTGGCGGGGAGCTGTTTTTT. Its protein product is CASTLVAGGPGGELFF.